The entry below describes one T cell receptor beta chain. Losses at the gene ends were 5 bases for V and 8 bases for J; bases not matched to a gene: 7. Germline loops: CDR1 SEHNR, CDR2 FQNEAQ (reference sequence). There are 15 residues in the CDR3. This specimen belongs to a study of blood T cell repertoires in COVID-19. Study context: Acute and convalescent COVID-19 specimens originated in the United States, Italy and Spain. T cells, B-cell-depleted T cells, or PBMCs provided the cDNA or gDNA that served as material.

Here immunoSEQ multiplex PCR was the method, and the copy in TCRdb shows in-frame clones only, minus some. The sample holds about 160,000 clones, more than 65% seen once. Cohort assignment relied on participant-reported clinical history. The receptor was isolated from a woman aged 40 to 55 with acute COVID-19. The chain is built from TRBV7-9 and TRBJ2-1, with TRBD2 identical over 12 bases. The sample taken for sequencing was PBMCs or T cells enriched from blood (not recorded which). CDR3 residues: CASSPFRTSGDEQFF. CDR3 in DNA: TGTGCCAGCAGCCCATTTAGGACTAGCGGGGATGAGCAGTTCTTC.